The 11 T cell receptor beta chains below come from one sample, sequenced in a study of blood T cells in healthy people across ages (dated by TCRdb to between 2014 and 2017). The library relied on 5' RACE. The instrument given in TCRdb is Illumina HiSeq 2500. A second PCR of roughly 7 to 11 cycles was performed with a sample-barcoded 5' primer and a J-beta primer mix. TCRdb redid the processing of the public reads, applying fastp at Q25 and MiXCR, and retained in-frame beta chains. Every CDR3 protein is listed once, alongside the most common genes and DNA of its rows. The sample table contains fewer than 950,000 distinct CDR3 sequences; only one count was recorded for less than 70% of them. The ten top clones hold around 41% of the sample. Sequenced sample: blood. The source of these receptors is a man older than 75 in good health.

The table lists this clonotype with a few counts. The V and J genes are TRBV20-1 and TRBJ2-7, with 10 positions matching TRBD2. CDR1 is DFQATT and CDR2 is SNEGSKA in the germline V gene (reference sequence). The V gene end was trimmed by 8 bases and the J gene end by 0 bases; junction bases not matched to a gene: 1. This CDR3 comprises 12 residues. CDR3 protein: CSLAGDSYEQYF. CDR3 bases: TGCAGTCTAGCGGGGGACTCCTACGAGCAGTACTTC.

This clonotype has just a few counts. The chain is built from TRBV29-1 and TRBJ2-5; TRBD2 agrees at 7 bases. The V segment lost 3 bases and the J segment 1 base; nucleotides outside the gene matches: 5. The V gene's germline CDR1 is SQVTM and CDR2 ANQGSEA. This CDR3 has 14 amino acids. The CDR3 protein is CSVDPASGQETQYF. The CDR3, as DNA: TGCAGCGTTGATCCGGCTAGCGGCCAAGAGACCCAGTACTTC.

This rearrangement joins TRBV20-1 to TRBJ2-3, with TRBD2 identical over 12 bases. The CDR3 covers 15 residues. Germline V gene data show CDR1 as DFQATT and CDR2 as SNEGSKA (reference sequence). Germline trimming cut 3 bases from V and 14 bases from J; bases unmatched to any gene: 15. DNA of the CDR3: TGCAGTGCTAGGACTAGCGGGAGCAGTTACAGATACGCGTATTTT. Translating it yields CSARTSGSSYRYAYF.

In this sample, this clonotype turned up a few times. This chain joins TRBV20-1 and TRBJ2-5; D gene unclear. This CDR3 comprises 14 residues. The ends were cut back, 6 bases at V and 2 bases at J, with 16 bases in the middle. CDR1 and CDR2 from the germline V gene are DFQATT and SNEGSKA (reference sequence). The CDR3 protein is CSAPPPMRQETQYF. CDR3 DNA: TGCAGTGCCCCCCCTCCCATGAGGCAAGAGACCCAGTACTTC.

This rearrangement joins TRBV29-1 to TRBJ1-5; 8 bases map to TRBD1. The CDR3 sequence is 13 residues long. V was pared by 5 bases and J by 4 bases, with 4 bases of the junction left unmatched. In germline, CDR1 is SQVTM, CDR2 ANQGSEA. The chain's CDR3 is CSVRTGGNQPQHF. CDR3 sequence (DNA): TGCAGCGTTCGAACAGGGGGGAATCAGCCCCAGCATTTT.

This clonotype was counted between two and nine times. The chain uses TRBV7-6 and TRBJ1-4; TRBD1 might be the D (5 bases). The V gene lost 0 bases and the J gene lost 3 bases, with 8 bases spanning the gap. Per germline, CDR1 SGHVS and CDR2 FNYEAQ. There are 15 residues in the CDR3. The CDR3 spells CASSLAPGSNEKLFF. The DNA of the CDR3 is TGTGCCAGCAGCTTAGCGCCAGGGTCTAATGAAAAACTGTTTTTT. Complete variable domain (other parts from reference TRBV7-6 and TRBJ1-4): GAGVSQSPRYKVTKRGQDVALRCDPISGHVSLYWYRQALGQGPEFLTYFNYEAQQDKSGLPNDRFSAERPEGSISTLTIQRTEQRDSAMYRCASSLAPGSNEKLFFGSGTQLSVL.

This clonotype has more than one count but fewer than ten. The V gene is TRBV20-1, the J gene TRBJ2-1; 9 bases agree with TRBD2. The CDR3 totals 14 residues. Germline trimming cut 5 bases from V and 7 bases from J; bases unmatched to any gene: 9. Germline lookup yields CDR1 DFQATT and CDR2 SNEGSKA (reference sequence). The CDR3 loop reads CSAGIAGVFNEQFF. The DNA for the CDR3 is TGCAGTGCTGGGATAGCGGGAGTTTTTAATGAGCAGTTCTTC.

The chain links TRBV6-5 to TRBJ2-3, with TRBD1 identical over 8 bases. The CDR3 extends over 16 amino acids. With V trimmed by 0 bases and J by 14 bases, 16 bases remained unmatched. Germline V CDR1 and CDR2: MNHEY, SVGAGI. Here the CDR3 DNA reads TGTGCCAGCAGTTACTCGGACAGGGCGGTTCACAGATACGCGTATTTT. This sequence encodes CASSYSDRAVHRYAYF.

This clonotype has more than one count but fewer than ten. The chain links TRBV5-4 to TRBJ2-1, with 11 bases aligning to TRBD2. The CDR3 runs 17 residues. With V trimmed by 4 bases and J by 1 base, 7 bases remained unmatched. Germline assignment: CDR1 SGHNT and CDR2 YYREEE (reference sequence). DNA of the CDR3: TGTGCCAGCAGCCTCCTCGGACTAGCGGGTTCCTACAATGAGCAGTTCTTC. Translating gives CASSLLGLAGSYNEQFF.

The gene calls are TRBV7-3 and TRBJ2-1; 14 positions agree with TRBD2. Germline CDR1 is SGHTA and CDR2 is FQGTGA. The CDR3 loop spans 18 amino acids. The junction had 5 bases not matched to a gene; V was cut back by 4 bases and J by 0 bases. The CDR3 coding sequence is TGTGCCAGCAGCTCGAGGGGGACTAGCGGGAGCTCCTACAATGAGCAGTTCTTC. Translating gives CASSSRGTSGSSYNEQFF.

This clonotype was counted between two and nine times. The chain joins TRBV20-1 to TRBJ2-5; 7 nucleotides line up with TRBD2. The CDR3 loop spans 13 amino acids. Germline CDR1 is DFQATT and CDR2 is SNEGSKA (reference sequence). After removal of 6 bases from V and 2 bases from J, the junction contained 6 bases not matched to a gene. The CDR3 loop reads CSASGGGQETQYF. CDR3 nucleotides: TGCAGTGCCTCCGGGGGAGGGCAAGAGACCCAGTACTTC.